The T cell receptor beta chain under discussion was sequenced for a study of control samples from healthy donors and cancer patients. TCRdb keeps only in-frame clones here, not all; method: immunoSEQ multiplex PCR. The sample includes some 120,000 clones, around 87% seen only once; the top ten take 2.9%. Trimming took 3 bases from V and 9 from J, leaving 12 bases between them. The length of the CDR3 is 13 residues. Germline CDR1 is LGHDT and CDR2 is YNNKEL (reference sequence). The V call is TRBV3-1 (or the pseudogene TRBV3-2), the J call TRBJ1-5; no definite D call. This receptor was identified in a man between 60 and 75 years old in good health. Input material: blood. In DNA, the CDR3 is TGTGCCAGCAGCCATGGGTCTAAAGGGCCCCAGCATTTT. Its protein product is CASSHGSKGPQHF.